This is a list of T cell receptor beta chains from one sample in a study of T-cell reconstitution after alpha-beta-depleted transplantation in children. TCRdb re-called the PCR reads through MiXCR, storing one row per CDR3 protein. The sample yields 330,000 or so distinct CDR3 sequences, around a tenth seen once. Sequences were derived from PBMCs, sampled before TCRalphabeta/CD19-depleted stem cell transplant. The source is a boy under two years old with acute myeloid leukemia, due to receive a stem cell transplant. Each CDR3 is given with its conserved first and last residue. D genes are given only for firm matches. Size is stated for part of the rows, as once, few or many counts, or as a class when the clone is expanded.

D | J | V | size | CDR3 | DNA
. | TRBJ2-5 | TRBV12-3/TRBV12-4 | many | CASSIGVKTQYF | TGTGCCAGCAGCATAGGAGTAAAGACCCAGTACTTC
TRBD1 | TRBJ2-5 | TRBV6-4 | many | CASTWDRDHEETQYF | TGTGCCAGCACCTGGGACAGGGATCACGAAGAGACCCAGTACTTC
TRBD1 | TRBJ2-5 | TRBV24-1 | few | CATSDLQGEQETQYF | TGTGCCACCAGTGACTTACAGGGGGAACAAGAGACCCAGTACTTC
. | TRBJ2-2 | TRBV5-5 | many | CASSLYSGSANTGELFF | TGTGCCAGCAGCTTGTATTCTGGGAGCGCGAACACCGGGGAGCTGTTTTTT
. | TRBJ2-1 | TRBV12-3/TRBV12-4 | many | CASSLMGGSYNEQFF | TGTGCCAGCAGTTTAATGGGGGGCTCCTACAATGAGCAGTTCTTC
TRBD1 | TRBJ2-5 | TRBV18 | few | CASSPGQQYQETQYF | TGTGCCAGCTCACCGGGACAGCAGTACCAAGAGACCCAGTACTTC
TRBD1 | TRBJ1-4 | TRBV7-9 | many | CASSPSPTGDEKLFF | TGTGCCAGCAGCCCCTCCCCGACAGGGGACGAAAAACTGTTTTTT
. | TRBJ1-1 | TRBV5-5 | many | CASSRGTLNTEAFF | TGTGCCAGCAGCCGAGGGACGTTGAACACTGAAGCTTTCTTT
. | TRBJ1-5 | TRBV12-3/TRBV12-4 | . | CASSPMGVGDQPQHF | TGTGCCAGCAGTCCCATGGGGGTGGGGGATCAGCCCCAGCATTTT
. | TRBJ2-4 | TRBV2 | many | CASNGLIAKNIQYF | TGTGCCAGCAACGGACTTATAGCCAAAAACATTCAGTACTTC
TRBD2 | TRBJ2-1 | TRBV5-1 | few | CASSPTSGGAVNEQFF | TGCGCCAGCAGTCCAACTAGCGGGGGGGCTGTTAATGAGCAGTTCTTC
. | TRBJ2-7 | TRBV3-1 | . | CASSQDWGPAYKQYF | TGTGCCAGCAGCCAAGATTGGGGCCCGGCCTACAAGCAGTACTTC
TRBD1 | TRBJ2-7 | TRBV9 | many | CASSASRGPGYEQYF | TGTGCCAGCAGCGCGTCGAGGGGGCCGGGCTACGAGCAGTACTTC
TRBD1 | TRBJ1-4 | TRBV11-2 | many | CASSVGTGLEKLFF | TGTGCCAGCAGCGTTGGGACAGGACTCGAAAAACTGTTTTTT
TRBD1 | TRBJ2-5 | TRBV20-1 | many | CSARVPGGKQETQYF | TGCAGTGCTAGAGTGCCAGGGGGCAAGCAAGAGACCCAGTACTTC
TRBD2 | TRBJ2-3 | TRBV9 | many | CASGSRRGTTDTQYF | TGTGCCAGCGGCTCTCGGCGGGGGACCACAGATACGCAGTATTTT
. | TRBJ2-2 | TRBV2 | . | CASSDVGPSNTGELFF | TGTGCCAGCAGTGATGTGGGACCCTCGAACACCGGGGAGCTGTTTTTT
. | TRBJ2-3 | TRBV20-1 | many | CSATPLRQGGTQYF | TGCAGTGCCACACCCCTTCGACAGGGAGGTACGCAGTATTTT
TRBD2 | TRBJ2-2 | TRBV12-3/TRBV12-4 | many | CASSFREGRPNTGELFF | TGTGCCAGCAGTTTTCGGGAGGGCAGGCCGAACACCGGGGAGCTGTTTTTT
. | TRBJ1-4 | TRBV29-1 | many | CSVEYGVNEKLFF | TGCAGCGTTGAGTACGGTGTTAATGAAAAACTGTTTTTT
TRBD2 | TRBJ2-4 | TRBV29-1 | many | CSVDGTRGDKNIQYF | TGCAGCGTTGACGGGACTAGAGGAGACAAAAACATTCAGTACTTC
TRBD2 | TRBJ2-2 | TRBV20-1 | few | CSARVAGGQDTGELFF | TGCAGTGCTAGGGTAGCGGGGGGGCAGGACACCGGGGAGCTGTTTTTT
TRBD1 | TRBJ2-2 | TRBV3-1 | . | CASSRADRETGELFF | TGTGCCAGCAGCCGGGCGGACAGGGAGACCGGGGAGCTGTTTTTT
. | TRBJ1-2 | TRBV29-1 | many | CSVPKRGGRYTF | TGCAGCGTTCCGAAGAGGGGGGGTCGCTACACCTTC
. | TRBJ1-1 | TRBV20-1 | many | CRGGGGAEAFF | TGCAGGGGGGGCGGTGGCGCTGAAGCTTTCTTT
. | TRBJ1-5 | TRBV7-2 | . | CASSYREGGQPQHF | TGTGCCAGCAGCTACCGGGAGGGGGGTCAGCCCCAGCATTTT
. | TRBJ2-1 | TRBV7-2 | . | CASSLMGSYNEQFF | TGTGCCAGCAGCTTAATGGGCTCCTACAATGAGCAGTTCTTC
. | TRBJ2-3 | TRBV5-1 | many | CASSVPGRKADTQYF | TGCGCCAGCAGCGTACCGGGCCGAAAAGCAGATACGCAGTATTTT
. | TRBJ1-3 | TRBV20-1 | . | CSASRGRVYSGNTIYF | TGCAGTGCAAGCAGGGGTAGGGTATACTCTGGAAACACCATATATTTT
TRBD2 | TRBJ2-3 | TRBV4-2 | . | CASSQDSPTSGRADTQYF | TGTGCCAGCAGCCAAGATAGTCCGACTAGCGGGAGGGCAGATACGCAGTATTTT
TRBD2 | TRBJ2-1 | TRBV3-1 | . | CASSQALEGAGALEQFF | TGTGCCAGCAGCCAAGCCTTAGAGGGAGCGGGAGCGCTTGAGCAGTTCTTC
. | TRBJ2-7 | TRBV27 | many | CASSVQGGLSYEQYF | TGTGCCAGCAGTGTCCAGGGGGGCCTGTCCTACGAGCAGTACTTC
TRBD1 | TRBJ1-4 | TRBV7-8 | few | CASSSRRSTGVATNEKLFF | TGTGCCAGCAGCTCCAGAAGAAGCACAGGGGTAGCAACTAATGAAAAACTGTTTTTT
TRBD2 | TRBJ2-7 | TRBV11-2 | many | CASSFRLAGYEQYF | TGTGCCAGCAGCTTCCGACTAGCGGGATACGAGCAGTACTTC
TRBD1 | TRBJ2-7 | TRBV12-3/TRBV12-4 | . | CASRKRTGGGYEQYF | TGTGCCAGCAGAAAGAGGACAGGGGGCGGGTACGAGCAGTACTTC